This TCR beta chain was obtained from a study of neurological immune-mediated disorders. Remarks on this clonotype: Its matching antigen is unknown.

Germline assignment: CDR1 MNHEY and CDR2 SVGEGT. The CDR3 loop spans 16 amino acids. V was clipped by 0 bases and J by 6 bases; unmatched bases: 1. Study-level results: HTLV-1-associated myelopathy had the most TCR clonal expansion, and multiple sclerosis had the least, less than healthy controls.

Via MiXCR, TCRdb re-called the 5' RACE reads, giving one row per CDR3 protein. This sample has about 59,000 distinct CDR3 sequences; about 13% occur once, and the top ten carry around 10%. The sequence was collected from an older woman with HTLV-1-associated myelopathy (HAM/TSP). Sequenced input: PBMCs. The genes are TRBV6-2 or TRBV6-3 and TRBJ2-1, with 14 bases identical to TRBD2. The chain's CDR3 is CASSYSTSGRGNEQFF. The CDR3 DNA reads TGTGCCAGCAGTTACTCGACTAGCGGGAGGGGCAATGAGCAGTTCTTC.